The source of this T cell receptor beta chain is a study of PD-1 blockade in classical Hodgkin lymphoma (dated by TCRdb to 2020 to 2021). A note on the overall study: Nivolumab dosing was 3 mg/kg intravenously every 2 weeks, continuing until either disease progression or unacceptable toxicity. To define a peripheral blood immune signature of response to PD-1 blockade in classical Hodgkin lymphoma, the study combined TCR beta sequencing with CyTOF.

Genomic DNA was isolated using the Qiagen DNeasy kit from unsorted PBMCs as well as from negatively selected CD4+ and CD8+ fractions. Amplification of TCR beta CDR3 regions was done by immunoSEQ multiplex PCR with primers that anneal to V and J segments. A synthetic immune receptor repertoire was used to minimize amplification bias, and remaining bias was computationally removed after sequencing. The study's processing was this. Custom Python scripts were used to quantify repertoire diversity as the Shannon entropy index. Unsorted, CD4+ and CD8+ repertoires were analyzed separately, except in combined analyses where CD4+ and CD8+ sequences were merged in silico. Clonal expansion was defined as a frequency increase of at least 2-fold after treatment compared with C1D1, and clones undetected at baseline were assigned a pseudocount of 0.5. Clones with 0 or 1 copy at C1D1 were classified as singleton clones, and clones with 2 or more copies were classified as non-singleton clones. Clones expanded in unsorted samples were assigned a CD4+, CD8+ or unknown annotation through matching of protein sequences in sorted samples from the same patient. Wilcoxon tests on paired samples were used to test diversity changes from C1D1 to C4D1. Drawn from immuneACCESS, this table holds only the in-frame rearrangements with V and J called that TCRdb kept. Clones are partly lost; checked studies trace under half to an unresolved V gene and leave the rest unexplained. Clone size and the V and J calls come from that table; the DNA yielded D and trimming. This sample has 46,000 or so clones in its table, and about 78% of those were observed once. Together, the top ten hold roughly 22% of the sample.

Relative to germline, V is missing 6 bases and J is missing 8 bases, with 10 bases of the junction outside any gene match. CDR1 and CDR2, looked up from the germline V gene, are MRHNA and SNTAGT. The CDR3 sequence holds 15 residues, the cysteine and phenylalanine included. Of all the DNA, just the CDR3 is kept, 45 bases in frame from base 1. About this clone itself: Its antigen specificity is not known. Base qualities are not provided; no much larger clone lies one nucleotide away.

According to the study, the label for this sample's time point signals: cycle 2 day 1 (C2D1) of nivolumab. Relapse after autologous stem cell transplantation had occurred in all trial patients, and cohorts A, B and C were distinguished by prior brentuximab vedotin exposure. The trial cohort included some 53 patients with relapsed/refractory classical Hodgkin lymphoma, and each patient had a best overall response of complete response, partial response or progressive disease. In the multi-cohort phase II CheckMate 205 trial, trial patients received single-agent nivolumab. An independent review committee assessed best overall response by applying the 2007 International Working Group response criteria. Trial PBMCs were obtained immediately prior to nivolumab initiation (C1D1) and on therapy at cycle 2 day 1 and cycle 4 day 1. After peripheral blood was drawn into 8 mL Vacutainer Cell Preparation Tubes, PBMCs were isolated by centrifugation and then cryopreserved.

Results and caveats for the whole study, not just this receptor: CD4+ but not CD8+ TCR diversity rose significantly by C4D1 (p=0.0027 vs p=0.16), most apparent in complete responders (p=0.02). The study was restricted to a single clinical trial cohort, and the causes of repertoire differences, possibly disease activity or prior therapy, were left undefined. Baseline diversity similar to that of newly diagnosed patients was observed in trial patients achieving complete response, whereas significantly lower diversity was observed in partial responders and progressors. Baseline TCR diversity was reported to be lower in newly diagnosed patients than in healthy donors and to be lower still in relapsed/refractory patients. Diversity was lower in patients who began nivolumab less than 1 year after ASCT, so these patients were left out of later analyses to avoid confounding by immune reconstitution.

The sequencing used peripheral blood mononuclear cells (PBMCs), collected before the second cycle of nivolumab. The TCR was taken from a human donor with classical Hodgkin lymphoma. The chain links TRBV6-4 with TRBJ2-1; 10 central bases correspond to TRBD2. The CDR3 here reads CASRANERGGHEQFF. The DNA sequence reads TGTGCCAGCAGGGCGAACGAGCGGGGGGGGCATGAGCAGTTCTTC.